This is a list of T cell receptor beta chains from one sample in a study of beta chain features in type 1 diabetes. Repertoires were generated with immunoSEQ multiplex PCR, while TCRdb's copy carries only in-frame clones and drops some. The sample lists more than 140,000 clones; about a tenth were seen once. Sequencing was performed on central memory CD4+ T cells from blood. The receptors come from a woman between 40 and 55 years old in good health. Both conserved end residues are part of each CDR3. D genes are given only for firm matches. Size values are once, few and many counts, or a class for expanded clones, and some rows have none.

V gene: TRBV18
J gene: TRBJ1-1
D gene: -
clone size: -
CDR3 length: 15
CDR3 DNA: TGTGCCAGCTCACCAGCGGGGCTCAAGAACACTGAAGCTTTCTTT
CDR3 protein: CASSPAGLKNTEAFF

V gene: TRBV2
J gene: TRBJ2-1
D gene: -
clone size: -
CDR3 length: 12
CDR3 DNA: TGTGCCAGCAGTGAGGACAGCAGTGAGCAGTTCTTC
CDR3 protein: CASSEDSSEQFF

V gene: TRBV5-1
J gene: TRBJ2-2
D gene: TRBD1
clone size: few
CDR3 length: 16
CDR3 DNA: TGCGCCAGCAGCGTCACGCCGGGACAGTACACCGGGGAGCTGTTTTTT
CDR3 protein: CASSVTPGQYTGELFF

V gene: TRBV6-1
J gene: TRBJ1-5
D gene: TRBD1
clone size: -
CDR3 length: 14
CDR3 DNA: TGTGCCAGCAGATTGACAGGGAAGAATCAGCCCCAGCATTTT
CDR3 protein: CASRLTGKNQPQHF

V gene: TRBV7-2
J gene: TRBJ1-1
D gene: -
clone size: -
CDR3 length: 12
CDR3 DNA: TGTGCCAGCAGCTCCCAGTACACTGAAGCTTTCTTT
CDR3 protein: CASSSQYTEAFF

V gene: TRBV6-5
J gene: TRBJ2-1
D gene: TRBD2
clone size: -
CDR3 length: 15
CDR3 DNA: TGTGCCAGCAGTTACTCGCAACGGGGGGGCCGTGAGCAGTTCTTC
CDR3 protein: CASSYSQRGGREQFF

V gene: TRBV11-2
J gene: TRBJ2-5
D gene: -
clone size: few
CDR3 length: 14
CDR3 DNA: TGTGCCAGCAGCTTACAGGTGACCGCAGAGACCCAGTACTTC
CDR3 protein: CASSLQVTAETQYF

V gene: TRBV29-1
J gene: TRBJ2-1
D gene: -
clone size: few
CDR3 length: 15
CDR3 DNA: TGCAGCGCCCCAACCGGGTCTAGCTCCTACAATGAGCAGTTCTTC
CDR3 protein: CSAPTGSSSYNEQFF

V gene: TRBV9
J gene: TRBJ2-3
D gene: TRBD1
clone size: -
CDR3 length: 16
CDR3 DNA: TGTGCCAGCAGCGTAGAAGGGGACAGGGGTACAGATACGCAGTATTTT
CDR3 protein: CASSVEGDRGTDTQYF

V gene: TRBV2
J gene: TRBJ2-3
D gene: -
clone size: few
CDR3 length: 16
CDR3 DNA: TGTGCCAGCATAGGTCCGCGGCGCGTCCCCACAGATACGCAGTATTTT
CDR3 protein: CASIGPRRVPTDTQYF

V gene: TRBV6-6
J gene: TRBJ1-5
D gene: TRBD1
clone size: few
CDR3 length: 14
CDR3 DNA: TGTGCCAGCAGATTTGGGACAGGGGGTCAGCCCCAGCATTTT
CDR3 protein: CASRFGTGGQPQHF

V gene: TRBV6-5
J gene: TRBJ1-6
D gene: -
clone size: few
CDR3 length: 14
CDR3 DNA: TGTGCCAGCAGTTATGGAGGGACTAGCTCACCCCTCCACTTT
CDR3 protein: CASSYGGTSSPLHF

V gene: TRBV7-8
J gene: TRBJ2-6
D gene: TRBD1
clone size: -
CDR3 length: 14
CDR3 DNA: TGTGCCAGCAGCTCTACGGACAGGGTCAACGTCCTGACTTTC
CDR3 protein: CASSSTDRVNVLTF

V gene: TRBV18
J gene: TRBJ1-2
D gene: TRBD1
clone size: -
CDR3 length: 12
CDR3 DNA: TGTGCCAGCTCACACAGGGACAGCAGCTACACCTTC
CDR3 protein: CASSHRDSSYTF

V gene: TRBV6-5
J gene: TRBJ2-7
D gene: TRBD2
clone size: few
CDR3 length: 13
CDR3 DNA: TGTGCCAGCAGTTACGGATTGACTAGCAAGCAGTACTTC
CDR3 protein: CASSYGLTSKQYF

V gene: TRBV5-4
J gene: TRBJ2-2
D gene: -
clone size: few
CDR3 length: 15
CDR3 DNA: TGTGCCAGCAGCTTGGTCGGGGGATGGACCGGGGAGCTGTTTTTT
CDR3 protein: CASSLVGGWTGELFF

V gene: TRBV27
J gene: TRBJ2-5
D gene: -
clone size: -
CDR3 length: 16
CDR3 DNA: TGTGCCAGCAGCCCTCGGACACGGCGAGTCCAAGAGACCCAGTACTTC
CDR3 protein: CASSPRTRRVQETQYF

V gene: TRBV7-8
J gene: TRBJ2-1
D gene: TRBD2
clone size: -
CDR3 length: 14
CDR3 DNA: TGTGCCAGCAGAAGAGCGGGGGGGTACAATGAGCAGTTCTTC
CDR3 protein: CASRRAGGYNEQFF

V gene: TRBV6-5
J gene: TRBJ2-2
D gene: -
clone size: few
CDR3 length: 15
CDR3 DNA: TGTGCCAGCAGTTACTCCTTCGGGACACCCGGGGAGCTGTTTTTT
CDR3 protein: CASSYSFGTPGELFF

V gene: TRBV5-1
J gene: TRBJ1-1
D gene: TRBD1
clone size: -
CDR3 length: 13
CDR3 DNA: TGCGCCAGCAGCCCGACAGGGTCCCCCGAAGCTTTCTTT
CDR3 protein: CASSPTGSPEAFF

V gene: TRBV19
J gene: TRBJ2-7
D gene: -
clone size: few
CDR3 length: 15
CDR3 DNA: TGTGCCAGTAGTAACCCAGGGGCCGCCCCTCACGAGCAGTACTTC
CDR3 protein: CASSNPGAAPHEQYF

V gene: TRBV21-1
J gene: TRBJ1-5
D gene: -
clone size: -
CDR3 length: 18
CDR3 DNA: TGTGCCAGCAGCCTAAAGACAGGGACGGTATGGGGCAATCAGCCCCAGCATTTT
CDR3 protein: CASSLKTGTVWGNQPQHF

V gene: TRBV5-1
J gene: TRBJ1-6
D gene: TRBD1
clone size: -
CDR3 length: 14
CDR3 DNA: TGCGCCAGCCGACGAATGACAGGGGATTCACCCCTCCACTTT
CDR3 protein: CASRRMTGDSPLHF

V gene: TRBV19
J gene: TRBJ1-2
D gene: TRBD1
clone size: -
CDR3 length: 13
CDR3 DNA: TGTGCCAGTAGTAGGACAGGGGGCTATGGCTACACCTTC
CDR3 protein: CASSRTGGYGYTF

V gene: TRBV9
J gene: TRBJ2-2
D gene: -
clone size: few
CDR3 length: 12
CDR3 DNA: TGTGCCAGCAGCGTAGCGGCCGGGGAGCTGTTTTTT
CDR3 protein: CASSVAAGELFF

V gene: TRBV2
J gene: TRBJ1-2
D gene: -
clone size: -
CDR3 length: 15
CDR3 DNA: TGTGCCAGCAGTGAAGCGGAATGGGGGGGGGAAGGCTACACCTTC
CDR3 protein: CASSEAEWGGEGYTF

V gene: TRBV20-1
J gene: TRBJ2-7
D gene: -
clone size: few
CDR3 length: 11
CDR3 DNA: TGCAGTGCTACGATCCGGTACGAGCAGTACTTC
CDR3 protein: CSATIRYEQYF

V gene: TRBV7-2
J gene: TRBJ1-5
D gene: TRBD1
clone size: few
CDR3 length: 15
CDR3 DNA: TGTGCCAGCAGCTTAACTGTGGGGGACAGGCAGCCCCAGCATTTT
CDR3 protein: CASSLTVGDRQPQHF

V gene: TRBV9
J gene: TRBJ2-4
D gene: TRBD1
clone size: -
CDR3 length: 13
CDR3 DNA: TGTGCCAGCAGCGTAGTAGACAGGGACCCTCAGTACTTC
CDR3 protein: CASSVVDRDPQYF

V gene: TRBV20-1
J gene: TRBJ2-3
D gene: -
clone size: -
CDR3 length: 11
CDR3 DNA: TGCAGTGCTCCCAGGGCGGATACGCAGTATTTT
CDR3 protein: CSAPRADTQYF

V gene: TRBV19
J gene: TRBJ1-5
D gene: -
clone size: few
CDR3 length: 14
CDR3 DNA: TGTGCCAGTATAAGGGAAGGGGGCAATCAGCCCCAGCATTTT
CDR3 protein: CASIREGGNQPQHF

V gene: TRBV19
J gene: TRBJ2-1
D gene: -
clone size: few
CDR3 length: 13
CDR3 DNA: TGTGCCAGTACCCTCCAGGGGACCAATGAGCAGTTCTTC
CDR3 protein: CASTLQGTNEQFF

V gene: TRBV18
J gene: TRBJ1-1
D gene: TRBD1
clone size: few
CDR3 length: 15
CDR3 DNA: TGTGCCAGCTCATTCTCAACAGGGGGGAACACTGAAGCTTTCTTT
CDR3 protein: CASSFSTGGNTEAFF

V gene: TRBV29-1
J gene: TRBJ1-2
D gene: -
clone size: -
CDR3 length: 13
CDR3 DNA: TGCAGCGTTGAGGCAGGGCCGTATATCGGCTACACCTTC
CDR3 protein: CSVEAGPYIGYTF

V gene: TRBV15
J gene: TRBJ1-5
D gene: -
clone size: -
CDR3 length: 15
CDR3 DNA: TGTGCCACCAGCAGTGGCACACAGGGTGGGCAGCCCCAGCATTTT
CDR3 protein: CATSSGTQGGQPQHF

V gene: TRBV13
J gene: TRBJ1-1
D gene: -
clone size: -
CDR3 length: 14
CDR3 DNA: TGTGCCAGCAGCCCCACCTTCCGCGACACTGAAGCTTTCTTT
CDR3 protein: CASSPTFRDTEAFF

V gene: TRBV5-1
J gene: TRBJ2-7
D gene: TRBD2
clone size: few
CDR3 length: 14
CDR3 DNA: TGCGCCAGCAGGACTCTAGCGGGGGGTTACGAGCAGTACTTC
CDR3 protein: CASRTLAGGYEQYF

V gene: TRBV29-1
J gene: TRBJ1-1
D gene: -
clone size: many
CDR3 length: 12
CDR3 DNA: TGCAGCGCCTCCAGGGGTGCCACTGAAGCTTTCTTT
CDR3 protein: CSASRGATEAFF

V gene: TRBV19
J gene: TRBJ2-1
D gene: TRBD2
clone size: -
CDR3 length: 15
CDR3 DNA: TGTGCCAGTAGTATTATAGCGGGGGGGCCGAATGAGCAGTTCTTC
CDR3 protein: CASSIIAGGPNEQFF

V gene: TRBV29-1
J gene: TRBJ1-2
D gene: TRBD1
clone size: -
CDR3 length: 12
CDR3 DNA: TGCAGCGTAGAGACAGGGTCGGATGGCTACACCTTC
CDR3 protein: CSVETGSDGYTF

V gene: TRBV28
J gene: TRBJ2-1
D gene: TRBD1
clone size: -
CDR3 length: 14
CDR3 DNA: TGTGCCAGCACTATCCCGGGACAGGGCCCAGGCGGGTTCTTC
CDR3 protein: CASTIPGQGPGGFF

V gene: TRBV7-7
J gene: TRBJ2-1
D gene: -
clone size: -
CDR3 length: 13
CDR3 DNA: TGTGCTAGCAGCTTAAGTTCGCGGGGTGAGCAGTTCTTC
CDR3 protein: CASSLSSRGEQFF

V gene: TRBV7-9
J gene: TRBJ1-3
D gene: -
clone size: few
CDR3 length: 15
CDR3 DNA: TGTGCCAGCAGCTTAGCCGGTTCCTCTGGAAACACCATATATTTT
CDR3 protein: CASSLAGSSGNTIYF

V gene: TRBV7-9
J gene: TRBJ1-1
D gene: -
clone size: -
CDR3 length: 13
CDR3 DNA: TGTGCCAGCAGCTCCCAGGGAGGGGCTGAAGCTTTCTTT
CDR3 protein: CASSSQGGAEAFF

V gene: TRBV19
J gene: TRBJ2-1
D gene: -
clone size: many
CDR3 length: 12
CDR3 DNA: TGTGCCAGTAGTATGACGGGGAGTGAGCAGTTCTTC
CDR3 protein: CASSMTGSEQFF

V gene: TRBV18
J gene: TRBJ1-6
D gene: -
clone size: few
CDR3 length: 13
CDR3 DNA: TGTGCCAGCTCACCAGGGCTTAATTCACCCCTCCACTTT
CDR3 protein: CASSPGLNSPLHF

V gene: TRBV4-3
J gene: TRBJ2-1
D gene: TRBD1
clone size: -
CDR3 length: 15
CDR3 DNA: TGCGCCAGCAGCCAAGGACAGGGAGTATTCAATGAGCAGTTCTTC
CDR3 protein: CASSQGQGVFNEQFF